The rows below give T cell receptor beta chains drawn from one sample of a study of blood T cell repertoires in COVID-19. The repertoire was sequenced with immunoSEQ multiplex PCR; TCRdb's copy has only in-frame clones and lacks some. The top ten clones hold approximately 3.1% of a sample with approximately 100,000 clones, 70% to 90% of them seen once. The sequenced material came from peripheral blood. All receptors come from a man aged 45-65 years in a cohort sampled during active COVID-19. CDR3s include the opening cysteine and the closing phenylalanine or tryptophan. The order of the fields is V gene, J gene, CDR3 protein.

>TRBV29-1|TRBJ1-1
CSPRGTRAEAFF
>TRBV14|TRBJ2-5
CASSRQGHNAETQYF
>TRBV7-6|TRBJ2-2
CASSWTSWLDGELFF
>TRBV3-1/TRBV3-2|TRBJ2-2
CASSQSFSGELFF
>TRBV2|TRBJ1-1
CASRRTGGMNTEAFF
>TRBV2|TRBJ2-1
CASSVSSGGANEQFF
>TRBV4-3|TRBJ2-3
CASSGAGSTDTQYF
>TRBV11-3|TRBJ2-3
CASSPYYRQDGGTDTQYF
>TRBV19|TRBJ2-5
CASAPGLTVGTQYF
>TRBV3-1/TRBV3-2|TRBJ2-3
CASSQGWGDPAPAQYF
>TRBV18|TRBJ1-5
CASSATGFSNQPQHF
>TRBV4-1|TRBJ1-5
CASSQDGTGGGHQPQHF
>TRBV4-2|TRBJ1-2
CASSQDPSRGYTF
>TRBV13|TRBJ1-3
CASSFFQEDSGNTIYF
>TRBV7-9|TRBJ1-1
CASSASGRNTEAFF
>TRBV7-2|TRBJ2-7
CASSSDSRDTTYEQYF
>TRBV3-1/TRBV3-2|TRBJ2-1
CASRRAGGGQSNEQFF
>TRBV7-7|TRBJ2-1
CASSSRLASEQFF
>TRBV4-3|TRBJ2-3
CASSRGGATNTDTQYF
>TRBV29-1|TRBJ2-5
CSVDRGQETQYF
>TRBV18|TRBJ1-6
CASSPQVRDRAGPLHF
>TRBV4-3|TRBJ1-2
CASSQESRGGYGYTF
>TRBV5-5|TRBJ2-5
CASSFGQIQETQYF
>TRBV10-2|TRBJ1-2
CASSELGLYGYTF
>TRBV19|TRBJ2-1
CASNPGRRAGHNEQFF
>TRBV20-1|TRBJ1-5
CSAGDSQPQHF
>TRBV7-9|TRBJ1-1
CASREGGYTEAFF
>TRBV6-8|TRBJ1-2
CASRPRTGWIIGYGYTF
>TRBV5-5|TRBJ2-5
CASSRTGETQYF
>TRBV4-1|TRBJ1-2
CASSPGRGGRLNGYTF
>TRBV9|TRBJ1-1
CASSANQGAGEAFF
>TRBV19|TRBJ2-4
CASTRGGKNIQYF
>TRBV29-1|TRBJ2-5
CSVYGLVETQYF
>TRBV6-1|TRBJ1-6
CASSELGANSPLHF
>TRBV10-3|TRBJ1-1
CAISFEQGAEAFF
>TRBV5-1|TRBJ2-3
CASSRDRVGDTQYF
>TRBV29-1|TRBJ1-2
CSVDDRAGYTF
>TRBV2|TRBJ2-2
CATSGQGHTGELFF
>TRBV9|TRBJ2-7
CASSAGSSYEQYF
>TRBV6-5|TRBJ2-2
CASSYGTGVPGELFF
>TRBV7-2|TRBJ1-2
CASSLQSTGGNYGYTF
>TRBV5-4|TRBJ2-1
CASSLGRGTETYNEQFF
>TRBV6-2/TRBV6-3|TRBJ2-2
CASSTDPQGVGELFF